One sample yielded the 13 T cell receptor beta chains listed below, sequenced in a study of blood T cell repertoires in COVID-19. The repertoire was sequenced with immunoSEQ multiplex PCR; TCRdb's copy has only in-frame clones and lacks some. Of about 200,000 clones in the sample, roughly 80% were seen once. Sequences were obtained from peripheral blood. The receptors derive from a man between 60 and 75 years old with acute or convalescent COVID-19.

The gene calls are TRBV18 and TRBJ2-7; D is possibly TRBD2 (6 bases). This CDR3 region has 14 residues. Trimming left V 2 bases short and J 0 bases short, with 8 bases between. CDR1 and CDR2 (germline): KGHSH, LQKENI. CDR3 bases: TGTGCCAGCTCACCAGCGGGGAGCTCCTACGAGCAGTACTTC. Protein sequence: CASSPAGSSYEQYF.

The rearrangement joins TRBV7-2 to TRBJ1-5, with 7 bases that match TRBD1. Trimming removed 5 bases from V and 0 bases from J; junction bases left unmatched: 10. There are 17 residues in the CDR3. Germline V gene lookup returns CDR1 SGHTA and CDR2 FQGNSA. CDR3 in amino acids: CASSQRGTVGSNQPQHF. The CDR3 region has the DNA TGTGCCAGCAGCCAGCGGGGGACAGTTGGTAGCAATCAGCCCCAGCATTTT. Together with reference TRBV7-2 and TRBJ1-5, the CDR3 gives the full variable domain: GAGVSQSPSNKVTEKGKDVELRCDPISGHTALYWYRQSLGQGLEFLIYFQGNSAPDKSGLPSDRFSAERTGGSVSTLTIQRTQQEDSAVYLCASSQRGTVGSNQPQHFGDGTRLSIL.

V and J are TRBV30 and TRBJ1-4, with D hard to call. This CDR3 has 14 residues. V was pared by 3 bases and J by 7 bases, with 15 bases between. CDR1 GTSNPN and CDR2 SVGIG come from the germline V gene (reference sequence). The CDR3 here is CAWSPGLVGEKLFF. CDR3 nucleotide sequence: TGTGCCTGGAGCCCCGGTCTCGTCGGTGAAAAACTGTTTTTT.

Regarding this clone: Additional DNA sequences in this sample encode the identical CDR3. The CDR3 is CASSLSGGGAYEQYF. Written as DNA, the CDR3 is TGTGCCAGCAGTTTAAGTGGAGGGGGGGCTTACGAGCAGTACTTC. The chain couples TRBV27 to TRBJ2-7; D is possibly TRBD2 (7 bases). Germline V gives CDR1 MNHEY, CDR2 SMNVEV (reference sequence). V lost 2 bases and J lost 4, with 15 bases in between. This CDR3 region has 15 residues.

The rearrangement uses TRBV5-1 and TRBJ2-3, with 7 bases fitting TRBD2. Trimming cost V 2 bases and J 4 bases; bases outside gene matches: 13. The CDR3 is 17 amino acids. Germline V gene lookup returns CDR1 SGHRS and CDR2 YFSETQ. CDR3 residues: CASSFVTGTGGPDTQYF. In DNA, the CDR3 is TGCGCCAGCAGCTTCGTCACGGGGACGGGAGGTCCAGATACGCAGTATTTT.

This clone was seen at least ten times. The chain has TRBV29-1 and TRBJ1-1, with D unresolved. The V gene's germline CDR1 is SQVTM and CDR2 ANQGSEA. The V end lost 7 bases, the J end lost 8 bases, and 14 bases lay between the germline ends. The CDR3 runs to 11 residues. The CDR3 nucleotides read TGCAGCGCTACCTTCGGGTTAGAAGCTTTCTTT. Translated: CSATFGLEAFF.

This sequence joins TRBV12-3 or TRBV12-4 and TRBJ2-1; D is undetermined. This CDR3 has 9 residues. The V end lost 8 bases, the J end lost 8 bases, and 4 bases lay between the germline ends. CDR3 amino acids: CASGYEQFF. For the CDR3, the DNA is TGTGCCAGCGGCTATGAGCAGTTCTTC.

The genes are TRBV11-2 and TRBJ1-6, with D tentatively TRBD1 (6 bases). CDR3 length equals 16 residues. The V end lost 1 base, the J end lost 14 bases, and 21 bases lay between the germline ends. In germline, CDR1 is SGHAT, CDR2 FQNNGV. CDR3: CASSLGLRGGVATLHF. In DNA, the CDR3 is TGTGCCAGCAGCTTAGGGCTAAGAGGGGGGGTGGCGACCCTCCACTTT.

This clone occurred once. The J gene is TRBJ2-5, the V gene TRBV4-1; D gene uncertain. The CDR3 sequence is 15 residues long. V lost 5 bases to trimming and J lost 7 bases, with 20 bases between them. Germline V gene lookup returns CDR1 MGHRA and CDR2 YSYEKL. CDR3 DNA: TGCGCCAGCAGCTCCCGCCAGGATCCCGACCGGACCCAGTACTTC. Its translation: CASSSRQDPDRTQYF.

Comments on this clone: The same CDR3 is also encoded by other DNA sequences in this sample. The chain is built from TRBV28 and TRBJ1-3; D remains ambiguous. Between the trimmed V and J ends, which lost 6 bases and 0 bases, there was a span of 9 bases. Germline CDR1 reads MDHEN; CDR2 reads SYDVKM. There are 14 residues in the CDR3. CDR3 sequence: CASSRGGSGNTIYF. As DNA, the CDR3 is TGTGCCAGCAGCCGAGGAGGCTCTGGAAACACCATATATTTT.

V usage is TRBV6-1 and J usage is TRBJ2-1, with TRBD1 matching 7 bases. CDR1 and CDR2 from the germline V gene are MNHNS and SASEGT. This CDR3 has 13 residues. J was trimmed by 3 bases and V by 8 bases; bases with no gene match: 4. CDR3 amino acids: CASENRGYNEQFF. The CDR3 region has the DNA TGTGCCAGCGAAAACAGGGGCTACAATGAGCAGTTCTTC.

V and J are TRBV7-6 and TRBJ1-5; 9 bases match TRBD1. Germline CDR1 is SGHVS and CDR2 is FNYEAQ. After removal of 5 bases from V and 2 bases from J, the junction contained 4 bases not matched to a gene. The CDR3 spans 15 residues. The CDR3 bases are TGTGCCAGCAGCCCTACAGGGGGCCGCAATCAGCCCCAGCATTTT. It codes for CASSPTGGRNQPQHF.

The chain joins TRBV28 to TRBJ2-1, with D perhaps TRBD1 (6 bases). Between the trimmed V and J ends, which lost 5 bases and 7 bases, there was a span of 18 bases. The CDR3 loop spans 15 amino acids. Germline CDR1 reads MDHEN; CDR2 reads SYDVKM. The CDR3 region is CASSPGGATVNEQFF. For the CDR3, the DNA is TGTGCCAGCAGTCCTGGGGGCGCCACGGTTAATGAGCAGTTCTTC.